This T cell receptor (beta chain) was identified during a study of shared clonotypes between healthy human individuals. Notes on the study in general: An effect of sequencing depth on clonotype sharing among donors was expected. Clonotypes which were not shared had lower generation probabilities than clonotypes that all four donors shared. Naive CD4 clonotypes overlapped across a few donors at about 5.2%. Memory subsets generally showed smaller estimated richness than naive subsets did.

In regard to this clone: Its antigen is as yet unknown.

Germline assignment: CDR1 KGHSH and CDR2 LQKENI. The V and J ends lost 1 base and 4 bases respectively, with 14 bases between them. The CDR3 extends over 17 amino acids. Libraries were prepared by immunoSEQ multiplex PCR; TCRdb keeps only in-frame clonotypes and omits some of them. Of a few hundred thousand clones in the sample, approximately 97% were seen once. The clonotype comes from a woman aged 25 to 39 in good health. The chain recombines TRBV18 with TRBJ2-6; tentatively, D is TRBD1 (5 bases). The sequenced sample consisted of naive CD4+ T cells sorted from blood. Regarding subset: CD45RA+ positively selected. CDR3 in DNA: TGTGCCAGCTCACCACGGCAGGGTGTGGGAGGGGCCAACGTCCTGACTTTC. It yields the protein CASSPRQGVGGANVLTF.